Shown below are 17 T cell receptor beta chains from a single sample sequenced in a study of naive and memory T cell subsets (dated by TCRdb to about 2017). Using 3' ligation of a UMI-containing oligonucleotide to TCR cDNA, the study laid out a robust and sensitive protocol to amplify, sequence and analyze TCRs. Libraries were prepared through 5' RACE. Sequencing used an Illumina MiSeq. Four rounds of PCR, run with the SP2 primer together with nested alpha and beta constant region primers, were used to amplify the ligated cDNA. Using fastp at Q25 and MiXCR, TCRdb reprocessed the public reads and kept productive beta chains. Records with the same CDR3 protein are collapsed into one entry carrying the most frequent genes and DNA. This sample has 30,000 to 40,000 distinct CDR3 sequences in its table, and approximately 16% of those were observed once. Around 2.7% of the sample is held by the ten biggest clonotypes.

The receptor source for this set is a female donor in good health.

In this sample, this clonotype turned up many times. This chain links TRBV20-1 with TRBJ1-1; D not resolved. Trimming cost V 4 bases and J 2 bases, with 5 bases left between them. The germline V gene encodes CDR1 DFQATT and CDR2 SNEGSKA (reference sequence). The CDR3 is 11 residues long. CDR3 sequence (DNA): TGCAGTGCTATGGGTAACACTGAAGCTTTCTTT. Encoded protein: CSAMGNTEAFF.

This clonotype appeared a few times. The CDR3 here is CAISDLGSGGPADTQYF. The CDR3 DNA reads TGTGCCATCAGTGACCTGGGGAGCGGGGGCCCCGCAGATACGCAGTATTTT. This sequence joins TRBV10-3 and TRBJ2-3; 8 nucleotides match TRBD2. V was clipped by 3 bases and J by 4 bases; unmatched bases: 12. Germline CDR1 ENHRY, CDR2 SYGVKD. The CDR3 consists of 17 residues.

This clonotype was counted at least ten times. CDR3 bases: TGTGCCAGCAGTAGACCCTCCGGGGGAACCTACGAGCAGTACTTC. It encodes CASSRPSGGTYEQYF. The V gene is TRBV7-9, the J gene TRBJ2-7; perhaps TRBD2 as D (6 bases). The CDR3 has 15 amino acids. The V and J ends lost 6 bases and 2 bases respectively, with 17 bases between them. Germline V gene sequence: CDR1 SEHNR, CDR2 FQNEAQ (reference sequence).

The chain joins TRBV9 to TRBJ2-7, with no clear D. V dropped 0 bases and J dropped 3 bases, with 16 bases sitting between them. The CDR3 runs 16 residues. Germline lookup yields CDR1 SGDLS and CDR2 YYNGEE. CDR3 DNA: TGTGCCAGCAGCGTAGAGGGATGGACCCTCGACTACGAGCAGTACTTC. Translating it yields CASSVEGWTLDYEQYF.

Many counts were recorded for this clonotype. The chain has TRBV5-4 and TRBJ2-7, with unresolved D. The CDR3 totals 13 residues. The V gene lost 0 bases and the J gene lost 3 bases, with 7 bases spanning the gap. Germline lookup yields CDR1 SGHNT and CDR2 YYREEE (reference sequence). The CDR3 bases are TGTGCCAGCAGCTTGGCCCCCCTCTACGAGCAGTACTTC. Its protein is CASSLAPLYEQYF.

This clonotype was picked up many times. This chain joins TRBV15 and TRBJ1-1, with D perhaps matching TRBD1 (6 bases). There are 13 residues in the CDR3. V lost 6 bases to trimming and J lost 5 bases, with 13 bases between them. Germline CDR1 and CDR2: LNHNV and YYDKDF (reference sequence). The CDR3 sequence: CATRDTGRTEAFF. CDR3 DNA: TGTGCCACCAGGGACACAGGGAGGACTGAAGCTTTCTTT.

The chain has TRBV5-6 and TRBJ2-2; D possibly corresponds to TRBD1 (6 bases). The CDR3 totals 16 residues. Per the germline V gene, CDR1 is SGHDT and CDR2 is YYEEEE. Trimming cost V 3 bases and J 2 bases, with 14 bases left between them. The CDR3 DNA is TGTGCCAGCAGCTCGGTGAACAGGGTTAACACCGGGGAGCTGTTTTTT. Protein product: CASSSVNRVNTGELFF.

This clonotype was found many times. The V call is TRBV20-1, the J call TRBJ1-4, with no clear D. The CDR3 runs 11 residues. Trimming left V 6 bases short and J 8 bases short, with 10 bases between. Germline lookup yields CDR1 DFQATT and CDR2 SNEGSKA (reference sequence). The CDR3 region is CSAPMGEKLFF. The CDR3 DNA follows: TGCAGTGCCCCGATGGGAGAAAAACTGTTTTTT.

In this sample, this clonotype turned up many times. CDR3 sequence: CSARDTSSQSYGYTF. CDR3 bases: TGCAGTGCTAGAGATACATCCTCCCAGTCCTATGGCTACACCTTC. This chain joins TRBV20-1 and TRBJ1-2; D unclear. V lost 0 bases and J 4 bases, leaving 15 bases between the germline ends. Germline CDR1 DFQATT, CDR2 SNEGSKA (reference sequence). CDR3 size: 15 residues.

The chain couples TRBV9 to TRBJ1-2; weak D call: TRBD1 (5 bases). This CDR3 has 14 residues. Germline CDR1 reads SGDLS; CDR2 reads YYNGEE. Trimming pared 2 bases from V and 4 bases from J, leaving 12 bases between. The CDR3: CASSVSGRSYGYTF. DNA for the CDR3: TGTGCCAGCAGCGTGTCAGGGCGGTCCTATGGCTACACCTTC. The full variable domain, its missing parts supplied by reference TRBV9 and TRBJ1-2, is DSGVTQTPKHLITATGQRVTLRCSPRSGDLSVYWYQQSLDQGLQFLIQYYNGEERAKGNILERFSAQQFPDLHSELNLSSLELGDSALYFCASSVSGRSYGYTFGSGTRLTVV.

This clonotype occurred many times. V and J are TRBV7-9 and TRBJ2-1, with D hard to call. Trimming stripped 3 bases from V and 6 bases from J, with 6 bases between. CDR1 is SEHNR, CDR2 FQNEAQ, per germline (reference sequence). The length of the CDR3 is 12 residues. CDR3 bases: TGTGCCAGCAGCTTCATCCGCAATGAGCAGTTCTTC. Protein product: CASSFIRNEQFF.

This clonotype was counted many times. The chain couples TRBV5-4 to TRBJ2-3; 8 bases map to TRBD2. CDR3 length equals 15 residues. Germline lookup yields CDR1 SGHNT and CDR2 YYREEE (reference sequence). J was trimmed by 0 bases and V by 5 bases; bases with no gene match: 5. DNA of the CDR3: TGTGCCAGCAGAAACCAGCGGGGGAGCACAGATACGCAGTATTTT. This codes for CASRNQRGSTDTQYF.

This clonotype has at least ten counts. The V call is TRBV5-4, the J call TRBJ1-2; a possible D gene is TRBD1 (5 bases). The CDR3 contains 14 residues. From germline, CDR1 is SGHNT and CDR2 YYREEE (reference sequence). The V end lost 4 bases, the J end lost 8 bases, and 18 bases lay between the germline ends. This CDR3 reads CASSPTGGIRGYTF. CDR3 nucleotides: TGTGCCAGCAGCCCGACCGGGGGAATCCGCGGCTACACCTTC. Filled out from reference TRBV5-4 and TRBJ1-2, the complete variable domain reads ETGVTQSPTHLIKTRGQQVTLRCSSQSGHNTVSWYQQALGQGPQFIFQYYREEENGRGNFPPRFSGLQFPNYSSELNVNALELDDSALYLCASSPTGGIRGYTFGSGTRLTVV.

At least ten counts were recorded for this clonotype. This chain uses TRBV6-5 with TRBJ2-1, with 7 bases matching TRBD2. The CDR3 runs 17 residues. Trimming removed 5 bases from V and 0 bases from J; junction bases left unmatched: 10. Germline lookup yields CDR1 MNHEY and CDR2 SVGAGI. Written as DNA, the CDR3 is TGTGCCAGCAGTACGGGGAGACTAGCTAGCTCCTACAATGAGCAGTTCTTC. Protein sequence: CASSTGRLASSYNEQFF.

This clonotype has just a few counts. V and J are TRBV6-1 and TRBJ1-6; D is undetermined. Germline V gene data show CDR1 as MNHNS and CDR2 as SASEGT. The CDR3 loop spans 15 amino acids. V was clipped by 2 bases and J by 0 bases, with 5 bases between them. CDR3 region: CASSELSSYNSPLHF. CDR3 DNA sequence: TGTGCCAGCAGTGAACTGAGCTCCTATAATTCACCCCTCCACTTT.

The chain is built from TRBV7-6 and TRBJ2-3; 10 positions agree with TRBD2. CDR1 and CDR2 (germline): SGHVS, FNYEAQ. CDR3 size: 16 residues. With 5 bases clipped from V and 0 bases from J, the junction kept 5 bases outside the gene matches. The CDR3 DNA reads TGTGCCAGCAGCACCCCTAGCGGGGGTAGCACAGATACGCAGTATTTT. This translates into CASSTPSGGSTDTQYF.

This clonotype was detected ten times or more. The chain employs TRBV29-1 and TRBJ2-7; the D gene could be TRBD1 or TRBD2 (5 bases each). The CDR3 consists of 15 residues. Trimming removed 5 bases from V and 0 bases from J, with 17 bases in between. Germline V gene data show CDR1 as SQVTM and CDR2 as ANQGSEA. The CDR3 sequence is CSVSPPGPDSYEQYF. The CDR3 DNA follows: TGCAGCGTTTCGCCCCCGGGGCCCGACTCCTACGAGCAGTACTTC.